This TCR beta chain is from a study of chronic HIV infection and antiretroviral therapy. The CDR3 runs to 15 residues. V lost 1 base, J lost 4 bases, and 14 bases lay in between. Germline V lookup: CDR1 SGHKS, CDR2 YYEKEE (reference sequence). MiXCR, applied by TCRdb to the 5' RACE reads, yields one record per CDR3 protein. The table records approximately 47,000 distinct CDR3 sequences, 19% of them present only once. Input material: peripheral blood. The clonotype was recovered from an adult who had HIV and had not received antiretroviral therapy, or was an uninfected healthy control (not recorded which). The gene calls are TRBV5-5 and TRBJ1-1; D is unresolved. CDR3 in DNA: TGTGCCAGCAGCTTGTCCCCAAGGTTGGGCACTGAAGCTTTCTTT. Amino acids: CASSLSPRLGTEAFF.